This T cell receptor beta chain is from a study of cytomegalovirus exposure and HLA in healthy donors. Study results and caveats: Researchers catalogued about 160 TCR beta chains as cytomegalovirus-associated.

Here immunoSEQ multiplex PCR was the method, and the copy in TCRdb shows in-frame clones only, minus some. The repertoire consists of 100,000 to 120,000 clones, with roughly 90% occurring once and the leading ten covering approximately 1.5%. Germline lookup yields CDR1 SGHRS and CDR2 YFSETQ. The ends were cut back, 3 bases at V and 3 bases at J, with 7 bases in the middle. The CDR3 is 12 amino acids. With respect to this clone: The antigen remains undetermined.

The clonotype comes from a woman aged 25 to 39 in good health and CMV-seropositive. Specimen: PBMCs. V gene TRBV5-1 combines with J gene TRBJ2-7; D perhaps matches TRBD2 (6 bases). CDR3 in amino acids: CASSWDFYEQYF. In nucleotides, the CDR3 is TGCGCCAGCAGCTGGGACTTCTACGAGCAGTACTTC.